A selection of T cell receptor beta chains follows, all from one sample in a study of beta chain features in type 1 diabetes. TCRdb's copy holds only in-frame clones and misses some; the assay was immunoSEQ multiplex PCR. The sample has roughly 280,000 clones, roughly 24% seen once. The sample consisted of naive CD4+ T cells from blood. These receptors all stem from a woman aged 30 to 39 with type 1 diabetes. The CDR3 runs from the conserved cysteine through the conserved F or W. D genes are given only for firm matches. For some rows the clone size is stated as once, few or many, or as a class when expanded; others skip it.

>TRBD2|TRBV7-3|few|TRBJ2-1
CASSVSRGSDEQFF
TGTGCCAGCAGCGTCTCTCGCGGGAGCGATGAGCAGTTCTTC
>TRBD2|TRBV29-1|-|TRBJ2-3
CSVGTSGFTDTQYF
TGCAGCGTAGGGACTAGCGGCTTCACAGATACGCAGTATTTT
>TRBD1|TRBV4-1|few|TRBJ2-5
CASSLGQGASQETQYF
TGCGCCAGCAGCCTAGGACAGGGGGCGTCTCAAGAGACCCAGTACTTC
>TRBD1|TRBV7-9|few|TRBJ1-5
CASSIQGTQPQHF
TGTGCCAGCAGCATACAGGGGACTCAGCCCCAGCATTTT
>-|TRBV5-1|-|TRBJ2-5
CASSLDRIQETQYF
TGCGCCAGCAGCCTCGACAGAATTCAAGAGACCCAGTACTTC
>TRBD2|TRBV7-3|few|TRBJ2-1
CASSLPSGSPNEQFF
TGTGCCAGCAGCTTACCTAGCGGGAGCCCCAATGAGCAGTTCTTC
>TRBD2|TRBV25-1|few|TRBJ2-7
CASALAGNSYEQYF
TGTGCCAGCGCTCTAGCGGGGAACTCCTACGAGCAGTACTTC
>-|TRBV15|few|TRBJ2-5
CATSGDPGETQYF
TGTGCCACCTCCGGTGATCCGGGAGAGACCCAGTACTTC
>TRBD1|TRBV30|-|TRBJ1-2
CAWSRQGANYGYTF
TGTGCCTGGAGTCGGCAGGGGGCAAATTATGGCTACACCTTC
>TRBD2|TRBV4-2|-|TRBJ2-7
CASSQEAAGDNEQYF
TGTGCCAGCAGCCAAGAGGCAGCGGGAGATAACGAGCAGTACTTC
>TRBD2|TRBV30|few|TRBJ2-7
CAGTSGRKYEQYF
TGTGCCGGGACTAGCGGGAGGAAGTACGAGCAGTACTTC
>-|TRBV29-1|-|TRBJ1-4
CSALDGDEKLFF
TGCAGCGCGCTGGACGGGGATGAAAAACTGTTTTTT
>-|TRBV5-1|-|TRBJ1-1
CASSLAQTSMNTEAFF
TGCGCCAGCAGCTTGGCACAGACGTCCATGAACACTGAAGCTTTCTTT
>-|TRBV29-1|few|TRBJ2-2
CSVVSSTYTGELFF
TGCAGCGTTGTCTCCAGTACGTACACCGGGGAGCTGTTTTTT
>-|TRBV30|-|TRBJ2-5
CAWSVPGGGKTQYF
TGTGCCTGGAGTGTACCAGGCGGAGGGAAGACCCAGTACTTC
>-|TRBV29-1|few|TRBJ1-1
CSVRYSEAFF
TGCAGCGTGAGGTATTCGGAAGCTTTCTTT
>TRBD1|TRBV11-2|few|TRBJ2-1
CASSLVVFTGTAYNEQFF
TGTGCCAGCAGCTTAGTTGTGTTCACGGGGACAGCATACAATGAGCAGTTCTTC
>TRBD2|TRBV7-2|-|TRBJ2-3
CASSFSRERADTQYF
TGTGCCAGCAGCTTTTCGCGGGAGAGAGCAGATACGCAGTATTTT
>-|TRBV6-5|few|TRBJ2-7
CASRPEDSATYEQYF
TGTGCCAGCAGACCCGAGGACTCGGCTACCTACGAGCAGTACTTC
>TRBD2|TRBV30|few|TRBJ2-3
CAWTGGSTDTQYF
TGTGCCTGGACGGGGGGGAGCACAGATACGCAGTATTTT
>TRBD1|TRBV30|-|TRBJ1-1
CAWNRQGSTEAFF
TGTGCCTGGAATAGACAGGGGAGCACTGAAGCTTTCTTT
>TRBD2|TRBV7-9|-|TRBJ2-5
CASSLGASGRQETQYF
TGTGCCAGCAGCTTAGGGGCTAGCGGGCGCCAAGAGACCCAGTACTTC
>-|TRBV30|-|TRBJ2-4
CAWSVNSGNIQYF
TGTGCCTGGAGTGTTAACAGCGGAAACATTCAGTACTTC
>TRBD1|TRBV5-1|-|TRBJ2-6
CASSIGPGQARSGANVLTF
TGCGCCAGCAGTATAGGACCGGGACAGGCCCGCTCTGGGGCCAACGTCCTGACTTTC
>TRBD2|TRBV23-1|-|TRBJ2-5
CASSQWTSGYQETQYF
TGCGCCAGCAGTCAATGGACTAGCGGGTACCAAGAGACCCAGTACTTC
>TRBD2|TRBV4-1|-|TRBJ2-1
CASSQEGLAGYNEQFF
TGCGCCAGCAGCCAAGAGGGACTAGCGGGGTACAATGAGCAGTTCTTC
>TRBD1|TRBV4-1|-|TRBJ2-1
CASRRPGQGYNEQFF
TGCGCCAGCAGGCGACCGGGACAGGGTTACAATGAGCAGTTCTTC
>TRBD1|TRBV9|-|TRBJ2-4
CASSPSGTGEGLEYF
TGTGCCAGCAGCCCGTCGGGGACAGGGGAGGGTTTGGAGTACTTC
>-|TRBV7-9|-|TRBJ2-3
CASSLGQADTQYF
TGTGCCAGCAGCTTAGGCCAGGCAGATACGCAGTATTTT
>TRBD1|TRBV7-6|few|TRBJ2-3
CASVQGASTDTQYF
TGTGCCAGCGTACAGGGGGCTAGCACAGATACGCAGTATTTT
>-|TRBV7-2|few|TRBJ2-5
CASSLVSVETQYF
TGTGCCAGCAGCTTAGTATCCGTGGAGACCCAGTACTTC
>-|TRBV29-1|few|TRBJ1-1
CSVQKLTDDTEAFF
TGCAGCGTACAAAAACTGACAGACGACACTGAAGCTTTCTTT
>TRBD1|TRBV4-1|few|TRBJ2-2
CASSQGDRDSGELFF
TGCGCCAGCAGCCAAGGGGACAGGGACTCCGGGGAGCTGTTTTTT
>-|TRBV7-9|few|TRBJ2-7
CASSFARYEQYF
TGTGCCAGCAGCTTTGCGAGATACGAGCAGTACTTC
>TRBD1|TRBV2|-|TRBJ2-2
CASSEEGASGELFF
TGTGCCAGCAGTGAAGAGGGGGCGAGCGGGGAGCTGTTTTTT
>TRBD2|TRBV29-1|few|TRBJ2-7
CSVEEAGYEQYF
TGCAGCGTTGAAGAAGCGGGGTACGAGCAGTACTTC
>-|TRBV29-1|few|TRBJ1-1
CSVESRAIHTEAFF
TGCAGCGTTGAGTCCAGGGCTATTCACACTGAAGCTTTCTTT
>-|TRBV30|-|TRBJ1-3
CAWTGSGNTIYF
TGTGCCTGGACAGGATCGGGAAACACCATATATTTT
>TRBD2|TRBV9|-|TRBJ2-3
CASKKTSATDTQYF
TGTGCCAGCAAGAAGACTAGCGCCACAGATACGCAGTATTTT
>-|TRBV7-2|few|TRBJ2-7
CASSLVPPGQYF
TGTGCCAGCAGCTTAGTTCCGCCCGGGCAGTACTTC
>-|TRBV19|-|TRBJ2-5
CASSPGETQYF
TGTGCCAGTAGTCCAGGGGAGACCCAGTACTTC
>TRBD1|TRBV15|few|TRBJ2-5
CATSRVTYRGAETQYF
TGTGCCACCAGCAGAGTCACGTACAGGGGGGCAGAGACCCAGTACTTC
>-|TRBV5-1|few|TRBJ2-7
CASSPGQEGYEQYF
TGCGCCAGCAGCCCAGGACAGGAGGGCTACGAGCAGTACTTC
>-|TRBV19|-|TRBJ2-5
CASSDAHRVLETQYF
TGTGCCAGTAGTGACGCTCACAGGGTGTTAGAGACCCAGTACTTC
>-|TRBV5-1|-|TRBJ2-1
CASSLGQFFEQFF
TGCGCCAGCAGCTTGGGACAGTTCTTTGAGCAGTTCTTC